This T cell receptor (beta chain) was sequenced in a study of T cells after yellow fever vaccination. A single record per CDR3 protein comes from TCRdb applying MiXCR to the 5' RACE reads. The data contain 500,000 to 650,000 distinct CDR3 sequences, roughly a sixth of them singletons. The CDR3 is 18 residues long. The junction had 14 bases not matched to a gene; V was cut back by 2 bases and J by 4 bases. The germline CDR1 and CDR2 sequences are SGHRS and YFSETQ. The TCR comes from a man between 18 and 35 years old who received the YFV17D yellow fever vaccine. The sequences come from PBMCs, collected 5 days after the first yellow fever vaccination. This sequence joins TRBV5-1 and TRBJ2-2; 7 bases are a match to TRBD2. The CDR3 sequence is CASSFRLAAYVGTGELFF. For the CDR3, the DNA is TGCGCCAGCAGCTTCAGGCTAGCGGCGTATGTTGGCACCGGGGAGCTGTTTTTT.